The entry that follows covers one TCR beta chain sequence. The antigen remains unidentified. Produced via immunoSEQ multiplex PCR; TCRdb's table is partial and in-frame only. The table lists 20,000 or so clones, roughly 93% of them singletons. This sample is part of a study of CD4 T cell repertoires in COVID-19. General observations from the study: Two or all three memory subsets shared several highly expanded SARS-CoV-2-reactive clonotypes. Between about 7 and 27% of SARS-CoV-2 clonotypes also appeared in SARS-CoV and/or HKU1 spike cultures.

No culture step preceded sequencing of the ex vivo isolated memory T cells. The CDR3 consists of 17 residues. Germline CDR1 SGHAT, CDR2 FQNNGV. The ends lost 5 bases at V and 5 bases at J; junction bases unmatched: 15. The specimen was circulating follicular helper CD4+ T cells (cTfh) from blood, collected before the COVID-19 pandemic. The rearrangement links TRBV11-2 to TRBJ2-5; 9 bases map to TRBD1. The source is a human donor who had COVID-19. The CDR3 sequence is CASSLGLGQGGGETQYF. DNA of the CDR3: TGTGCCAGCAGCCTGGGCTTGGGACAGGGCGGAGGGGAGACCCAGTACTTC.